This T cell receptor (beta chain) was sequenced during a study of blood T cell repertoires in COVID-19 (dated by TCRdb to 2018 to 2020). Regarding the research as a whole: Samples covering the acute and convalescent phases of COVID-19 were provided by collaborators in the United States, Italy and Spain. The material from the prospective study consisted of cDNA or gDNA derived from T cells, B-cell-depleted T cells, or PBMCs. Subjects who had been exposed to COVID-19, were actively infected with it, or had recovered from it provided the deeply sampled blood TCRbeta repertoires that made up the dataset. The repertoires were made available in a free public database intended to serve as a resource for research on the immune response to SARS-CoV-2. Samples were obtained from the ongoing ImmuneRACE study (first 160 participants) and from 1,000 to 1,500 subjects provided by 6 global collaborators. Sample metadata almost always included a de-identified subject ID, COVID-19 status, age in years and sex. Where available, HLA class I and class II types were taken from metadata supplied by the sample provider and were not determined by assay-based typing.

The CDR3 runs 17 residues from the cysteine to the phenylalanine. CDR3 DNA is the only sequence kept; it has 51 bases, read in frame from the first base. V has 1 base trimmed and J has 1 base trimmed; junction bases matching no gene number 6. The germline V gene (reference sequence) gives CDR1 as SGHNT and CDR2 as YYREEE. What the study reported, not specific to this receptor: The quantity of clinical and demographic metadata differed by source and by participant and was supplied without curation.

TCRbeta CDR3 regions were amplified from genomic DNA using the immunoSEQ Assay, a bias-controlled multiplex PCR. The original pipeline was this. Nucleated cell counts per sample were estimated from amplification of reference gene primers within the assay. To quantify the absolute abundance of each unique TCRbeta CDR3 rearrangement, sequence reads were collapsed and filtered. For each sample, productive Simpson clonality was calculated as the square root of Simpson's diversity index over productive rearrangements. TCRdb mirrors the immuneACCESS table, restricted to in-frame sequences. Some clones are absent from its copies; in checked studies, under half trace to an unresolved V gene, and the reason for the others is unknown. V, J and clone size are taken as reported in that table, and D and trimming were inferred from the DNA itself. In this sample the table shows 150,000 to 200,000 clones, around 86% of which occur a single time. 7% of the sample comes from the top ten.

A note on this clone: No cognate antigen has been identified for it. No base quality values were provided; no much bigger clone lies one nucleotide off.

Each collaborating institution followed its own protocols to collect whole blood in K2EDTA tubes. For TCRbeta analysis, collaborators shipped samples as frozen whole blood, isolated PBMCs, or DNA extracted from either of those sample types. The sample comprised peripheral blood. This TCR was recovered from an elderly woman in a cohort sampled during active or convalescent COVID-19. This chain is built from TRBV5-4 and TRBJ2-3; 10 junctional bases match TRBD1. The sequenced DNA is TGTGCCAGCAGCTTGCGGGTAGGGACAGGGGGCACAGATACGCAGTATTTT. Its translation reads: CASSLRVGTGGTDTQYF. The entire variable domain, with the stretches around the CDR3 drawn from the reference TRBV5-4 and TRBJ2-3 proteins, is ETGVTQSPTHLIKTRGQQVTLRCSSQSGHNTVSWYQQALGQGPQFIFQYYREEENGRGNFPPRFSGLQFPNYSSELNVNALELDDSALYLCASSLRVGTGGTDTQYFGPGTRLTVL.